This entry describes one T cell receptor beta chain. The antigen remains undetermined. The source of the sample is a study of post-analysis software for immune sequencing data. At the level of the study: The patients showed relapsing-remitting, secondary progressive and progressive-relapsing multiple sclerosis courses.

Study results and caveats: For normalized Chao1 diversity, multiple sclerosis patients scored significantly lower than controls did. Controls had lower frequencies than patients of five TRBV segments, which included TRBV5-6, TRBV5-1 and TRBV20-1. Same-batch preparations were strongly co-clustered by F measure.

This CDR3 region has 15 residues. Germline V gene data show CDR1 as LGHNA and CDR2 as YNFKEQ. The authors incorporated unique molecular identifiers into the TCR beta cDNA libraries. Researchers reported 550,000 or so cDNA molecules coming from approximately 0.91 to 9.4 million T cells. TCRdb processed the PCR reads anew with MiXCR; each CDR3 protein has one entry. The sample has 350,000 to 500,000 distinct CDR3 sequences, 30% to 40% seen once. V gene TRBV4-2 combines with J gene TRBJ2-5, with a possible D match to TRBD2 (7 bases). The J call may not be correct, given that the DNA end is closer to TRBJ2-7. This sequence was found in a girl aged 2 to 9 with multiple sclerosis. What was sequenced was blood. For the CDR3, the DNA is TGTGCCAGCAGCCAAGATCCCGCAGGGGAGGGCGAGCAGTACTTC. It is translated as CASSQDPAGEGEQYF.